One sample yielded the 15 T cell receptor beta chains listed below, sequenced in a study of Graves' ophthalmopathy and Graves' hyperthyroidism. RNA transcripts served as template for amplifying TCR beta CDR3 sequences. An initial RT-PCR round employing HTBI primers preceded a second-round multiplex PCR. Using its own MiXCR run on the multiplex PCR reads, TCRdb lists one record per CDR3 protein. Of some 520,000 distinct CDR3 sequences in the sample, 14% were seen once. Sequencing was done on a sample of blood. The source of these receptors is a woman in her thirties with Graves' ophthalmopathy.

This clonotype came up many times. The chain joins TRBV20-1 to TRBJ1-5; D is perhaps TRBD1 (6 bases). From germline, CDR1 is DFQATT and CDR2 SNEGSKA (reference sequence). Trimming cost V 2 bases and J 0 bases, with 14 bases left between them. CDR3 length: 16 residues. CDR3 amino acids: CSARRQGRDSNQPQHF. The CDR3 coding sequence is TGCAGTGCTAGACGGCAGGGGCGGGATAGCAATCAGCCCCAGCATTTT.

This clonotype was recorded many times. The genes are TRBV12-5 and TRBJ1-2, with D unclear. Germline loops: CDR1 LGHNT, CDR2 FRNRAP. Trimming shortened V by 6 bases and J by 2 bases, and 13 bases separated the two germline ends. The CDR3 length is 14 residues. CDR3 coding DNA: TGTGCTAGTGGACCCTCGACGGAGAACTATGGCTACACCTTC. Protein product: CASGPSTENYGYTF.

The table lists this clonotype with many counts. V is TRBV4-1 and J is TRBJ1-2; no definite D call. The CDR3 spans 14 residues. V was trimmed by 0 bases and J by 4 bases, leaving 9 bases between them. Germline V gene lookup returns CDR1 MGHRA and CDR2 YSYEKL. The CDR3 nucleotides are TGCGCCAGCAGCCAAGACCGGAGGACCTATGGCTACACCTTC. This encodes CASSQDRRTYGYTF.

Points on this clonotype: This may stem from a read error, because a much larger clone lies one nucleotide away. V gene TRBV12-3 or TRBV12-4 combines with J gene TRBJ2-1; the match to TRBD1 covers 8 bases. The CDR3 runs 15 residues. Written as DNA, the CDR3 is TGTGCCAGCACCCTAGACAGGGGATCGGGCAATGAGCAGTGCTTC. This gives the protein CASTLDRGSGNEQCF.

This clonotype was picked up many times. The V and J genes are TRBV28 and TRBJ1-2; weak D call: TRBD1 (6 bases). Germline V gene lookup returns CDR1 MDHEN and CDR2 SYDVKM. The CDR3 covers 13 residues. V gave up 8 bases and J gave up 7 bases, with 17 bases separating them. CDR3 sequence reads: CASFNTGRGGYTF. DNA of the CDR3: TGTGCCAGCTTCAATACAGGGAGGGGTGGCTACACCTTC.

The chain is built from TRBV24-1 and TRBJ2-2, with D tentatively TRBD2 (6 bases). CDR1 and CDR2 from the germline V gene are KGHDR and SFDVKD. The CDR3 spans 20 residues. V shed 3 bases and J shed 0 bases, with 22 bases lying between them. The CDR3 DNA sequence: TGTGCCACCAGTGATGCACGGGAGAGAGTCCAGTTCGCGAACACCGGGGAGCTGTTTTTT. It translates to CATSDARERVQFANTGELFF.

Only a few counts were recorded for this clonotype. The chain couples TRBV30 to TRBJ1-6; weak D call: TRBD1 (6 bases). This CDR3 spans 13 amino acids. Between the trimmed V and J ends, which lost 5 bases and 6 bases, there was a span of 11 bases. In germline, CDR1 is GTSNPN, CDR2 SVGIG (reference sequence). The CDR3 DNA reads TGTGCCTGGGCAGGACAGTCTAATTCACCCCTCCACTTT. Translating it yields CAWAGQSNSPLHF.

In its sample, this clonotype was seen many times. The chain employs TRBV10-3 and TRBJ2-7; D is possibly TRBD1 or TRBD2 (5 bases each). Germline V gene data show CDR1 as ENHRY and CDR2 as SYGVKD. Trimming shortened V by 8 bases and J by 5 bases, and 19 bases separated the two germline ends. The CDR3 covers 14 residues. CDR3 amino acids: CAISLTSRGDEQYF. In DNA, the CDR3 is TGTGCCATCTCCCTGACCAGTAGGGGAGACGAGCAGTACTTC.

This clonotype was counted many times. The chain carries TRBV12-3 or TRBV12-4 and TRBJ1-1, with 7 bases lining up with TRBD1. With V trimmed by 5 bases and J by 2 bases, 2 bases remained unmatched. The CDR3 is 13 amino acids. CDR3 sequence: CASSGQVNTEAFF. The DNA of the CDR3 is TGTGCCAGCAGTGGACAGGTAAACACTGAAGCTTTCTTT.

This clonotype was seen repeatedly, ten times or more. A junction boundary mismatches the germline segment, possibly from a read error. The V gene is TRBV2, the J gene TRBJ1-1; TRBD1 might be the D (5 bases). The CDR3 runs 13 residues. Germline values: CDR1 SNHLY, CDR2 FYNNEI. Here the CDR3 reads CASSGTMNTEALF. CDR3 nucleotides: TGTGCCAGCAGTGGGACAATGAACACTGAAGCTCTCTTT.

This clonotype showed up many times. The rearrangement links TRBV11-2 to TRBJ2-5, with no clear D. Trimming removed 1 base at V and 7 bases at J, with 7 bases between. The CDR3 totals 12 residues. The germline V gene has CDR1 SGHAT and CDR2 FQNNGV. DNA for the CDR3: TGTGCCAGCAGCTTAGTTTCGGCGACCCAGTACTTC. Protein sequence: CASSLVSATQYF.

This clonotype was seen once. A much larger clone differs by one base, so this may be a read error. The chain joins TRBV10-3 to TRBJ1-1; TRBD1 might be the D (6 bases). There are 14 residues in the CDR3. Germline CDR1 reads ENHRY; CDR2 reads SYGVKD. This CDR3 reads CVTPPAGVNTEAFF. The CDR3 DNA reads TGTGTCACCCCCCCAGCAGGGGTGAACACTGAAGCTTTCTTT.

In its sample, this clonotype was seen many times. J is TRBJ1-2 and V is TRBV20-1; weak D call: TRBD1 (5 bases). Germline V gives CDR1 DFQATT, CDR2 SNEGSKA (reference sequence). Trimming cost V 3 bases and J 6 bases, with 8 bases left between them. The CDR3 runs to 11 residues. The CDR3 DNA sequence: TGCAGTGCTAGTCGGGGGGATGGCTACACCTTC. The encoded protein is CSASRGDGYTF.

CDR3 amino acids: CASSHQRFETLAKNIQYF. The CDR3 nucleotides read TGCGCCAGCAGCCACCAAAGATTCGAGACCCTAGCCAAAAACATTCAGTACTTC. V usage is TRBV4-1 and J usage is TRBJ2-4; D gene unclear. V lost 3 bases and J 0 bases, leaving 18 bases between the germline ends. Germline assignment: CDR1 MGHRA and CDR2 YSYEKL. CDR3 length: 18 amino acids.

As for this clonotype: The germline gene is not matched at one end of the junction; a read error may be the cause. The genes are TRBV11-3 and TRBJ1-1; 7 nucleotides line up with TRBD1. The germline CDR1 and CDR2 sequences are SGHNT and YENEEA. The CDR3 consists of 14 residues. The CDR3 is CASSLGGQNTGAFF. CDR3 coding DNA: TGTGCCAGCAGCTTAGGGGGACAGAACACTGGAGCTTTCTTT. Complete variable domain (other parts from reference TRBV11-3 and TRBJ1-1): EAGVVQSPRYKIIEKKQPVAFWCNPISGHNTLYWYLQNLGQGPELLIRYENEEAVDDSQLPKDRFSAERLKGVDSTLKIQPAELGDSAVYLCASSLGGQNTGAFFGQGTRLTVV.